This T cell receptor (beta chain) was captured by sequencing in a study of blood T cell repertoires in COVID-19. Looking at the study overall: Samples taken during acute and convalescent COVID-19 were collected in the United States, Italy and Spain.

The CDR3 extends over 15 amino acids. The trim removed 6 bases at V and 3 bases at J, leaving 8 bases unmatched. Per the germline V gene, CDR1 is SGHVS and CDR2 is FNYEAQ. TCRdb's copy holds only in-frame clones and misses some; the assay was immunoSEQ multiplex PCR. The sample consists of under 200,000 clones, roughly nine tenths of them appearing once. J is TRBJ2-7 and V is TRBV7-6; 10 bases are shared with TRBD2. The receptor's source is a woman aged 60 to 75 with COVID-19, enrolled during active disease. The sample was peripheral blood. As DNA, the CDR3 is TGTGCCAGCAGTCCCACTAGCGGGGTAGGCTACGAGCAGTACTTC. It codes for CASSPTSGVGYEQYF.